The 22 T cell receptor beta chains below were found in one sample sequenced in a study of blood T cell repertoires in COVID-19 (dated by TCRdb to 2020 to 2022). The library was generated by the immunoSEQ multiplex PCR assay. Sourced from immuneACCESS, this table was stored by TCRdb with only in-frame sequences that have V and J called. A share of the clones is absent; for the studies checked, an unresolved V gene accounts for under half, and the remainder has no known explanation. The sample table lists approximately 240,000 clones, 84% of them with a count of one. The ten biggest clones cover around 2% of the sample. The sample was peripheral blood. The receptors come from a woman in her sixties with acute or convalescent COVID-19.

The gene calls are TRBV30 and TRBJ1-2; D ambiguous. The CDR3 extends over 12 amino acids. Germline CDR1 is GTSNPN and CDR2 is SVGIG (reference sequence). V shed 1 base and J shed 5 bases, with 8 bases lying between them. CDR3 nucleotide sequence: TGTGCCTGGAGTGACACATGGTATGGCTACACCTTC. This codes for CAWSDTWYGYTF.

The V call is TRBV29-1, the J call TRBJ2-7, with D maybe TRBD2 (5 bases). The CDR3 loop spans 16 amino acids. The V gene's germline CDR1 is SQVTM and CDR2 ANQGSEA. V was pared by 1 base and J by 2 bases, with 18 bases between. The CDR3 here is CSVEVVGLSRAYEQYF. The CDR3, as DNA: TGCAGCGTTGAAGTGGTCGGCCTCTCGAGGGCCTACGAGCAGTACTTC.

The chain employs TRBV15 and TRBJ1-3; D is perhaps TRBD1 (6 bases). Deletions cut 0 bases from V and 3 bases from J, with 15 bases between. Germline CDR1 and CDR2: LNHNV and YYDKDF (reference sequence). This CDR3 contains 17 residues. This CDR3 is CATSRDLGQGNGNTIYF. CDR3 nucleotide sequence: TGTGCCACCAGCAGAGATCTCGGGCAGGGGAATGGAAACACCATATATTTT.

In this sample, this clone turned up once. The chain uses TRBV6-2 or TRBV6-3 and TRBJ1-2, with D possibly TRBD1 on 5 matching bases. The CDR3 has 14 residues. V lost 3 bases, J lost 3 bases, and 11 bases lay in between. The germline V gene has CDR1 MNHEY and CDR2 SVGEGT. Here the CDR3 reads CASSYGANDYGYTF. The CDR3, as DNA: TGTGCCAGCAGTTATGGGGCTAACGACTATGGCTACACCTTC.

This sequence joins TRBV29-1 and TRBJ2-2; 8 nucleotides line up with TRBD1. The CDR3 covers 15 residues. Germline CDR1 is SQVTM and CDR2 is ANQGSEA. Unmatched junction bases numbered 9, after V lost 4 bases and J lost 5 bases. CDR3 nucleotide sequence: TGCAGCGTTGGAGAGACAGGGGTGGGAACCGGGGAGCTGTTTTTT. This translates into CSVGETGVGTGELFF.

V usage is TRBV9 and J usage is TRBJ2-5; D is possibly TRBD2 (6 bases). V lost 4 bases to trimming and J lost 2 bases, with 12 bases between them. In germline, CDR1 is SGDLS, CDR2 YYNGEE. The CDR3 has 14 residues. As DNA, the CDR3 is TGTGCCAGCAGCCCGCAGACTAGGCAAGAGACCCAGTACTTC. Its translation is CASSPQTRQETQYF.

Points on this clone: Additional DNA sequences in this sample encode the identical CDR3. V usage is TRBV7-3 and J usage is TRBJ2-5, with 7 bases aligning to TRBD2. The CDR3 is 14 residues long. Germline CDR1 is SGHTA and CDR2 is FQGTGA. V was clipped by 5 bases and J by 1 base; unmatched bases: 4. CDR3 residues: CASSPSGGQETQYF. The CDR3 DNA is TGTGCCAGCAGCCCGTCGGGGGGCCAAGAGACCCAGTACTTC.

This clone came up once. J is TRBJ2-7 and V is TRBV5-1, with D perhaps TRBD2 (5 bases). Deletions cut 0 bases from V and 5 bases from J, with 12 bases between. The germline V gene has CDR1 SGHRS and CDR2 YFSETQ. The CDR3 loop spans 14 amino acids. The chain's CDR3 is CASSLVDAGDEQYF. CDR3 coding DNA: TGCGCCAGCAGCTTGGTTGACGCGGGCGACGAGCAGTACTTC.

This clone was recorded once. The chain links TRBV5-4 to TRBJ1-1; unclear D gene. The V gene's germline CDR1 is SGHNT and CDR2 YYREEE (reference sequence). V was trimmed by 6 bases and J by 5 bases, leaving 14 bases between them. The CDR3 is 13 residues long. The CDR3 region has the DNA TGTGCCAGCAAGAAGGGAGAGGTGACTGAAGCTTTCTTT. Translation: CASKKGEVTEAFF.

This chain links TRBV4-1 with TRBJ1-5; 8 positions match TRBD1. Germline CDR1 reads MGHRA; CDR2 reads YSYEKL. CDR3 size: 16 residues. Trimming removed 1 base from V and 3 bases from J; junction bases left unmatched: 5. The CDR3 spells CASSQGPGGTNQPQHF. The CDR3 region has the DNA TGCGCCAGCAGCCAAGGTCCAGGGGGCACCAATCAGCCCCAGCATTTT.

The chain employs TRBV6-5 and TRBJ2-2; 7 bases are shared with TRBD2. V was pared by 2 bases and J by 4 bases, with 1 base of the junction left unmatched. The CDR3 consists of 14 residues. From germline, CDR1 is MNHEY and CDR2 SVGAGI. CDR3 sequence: CASSYPGGTGELFF. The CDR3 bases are TGTGCCAGCAGTTACCCGGGGGGCACCGGGGAGCTGTTTTTT.

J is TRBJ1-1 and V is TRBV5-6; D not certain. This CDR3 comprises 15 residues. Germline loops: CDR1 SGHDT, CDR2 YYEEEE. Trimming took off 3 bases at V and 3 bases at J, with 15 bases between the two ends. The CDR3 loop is CASSSQWGGYTEAFF. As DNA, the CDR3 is TGTGCCAGCAGCTCCCAATGGGGAGGGTACACTGAAGCTTTCTTT.

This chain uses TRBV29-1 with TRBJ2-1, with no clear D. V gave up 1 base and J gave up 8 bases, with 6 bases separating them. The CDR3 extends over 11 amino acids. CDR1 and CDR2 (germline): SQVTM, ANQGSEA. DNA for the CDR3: TGCAGCGTTGAAGGTTTCGATGAGCAGTTCTTC. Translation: CSVEGFDEQFF.

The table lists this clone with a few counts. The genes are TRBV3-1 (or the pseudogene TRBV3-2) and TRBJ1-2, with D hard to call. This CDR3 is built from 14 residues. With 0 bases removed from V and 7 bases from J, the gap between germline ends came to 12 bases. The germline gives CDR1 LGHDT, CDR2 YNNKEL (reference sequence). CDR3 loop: CASSQEQPPGGYTF. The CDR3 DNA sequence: TGTGCCAGCAGCCAAGAACAGCCCCCAGGTGGCTACACCTTC.

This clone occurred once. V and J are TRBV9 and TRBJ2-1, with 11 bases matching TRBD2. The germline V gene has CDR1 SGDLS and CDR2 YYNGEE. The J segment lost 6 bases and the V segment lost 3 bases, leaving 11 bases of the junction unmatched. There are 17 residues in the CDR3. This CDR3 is CASSAAFGTSGANEQFF. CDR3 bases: TGTGCCAGCAGCGCAGCATTTGGGACTAGCGGTGCCAATGAGCAGTTCTTC.

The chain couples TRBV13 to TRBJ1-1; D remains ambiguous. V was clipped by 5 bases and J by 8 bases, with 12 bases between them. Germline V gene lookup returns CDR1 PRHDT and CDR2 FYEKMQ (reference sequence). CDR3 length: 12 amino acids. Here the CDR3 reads CASSPLEPEAFF. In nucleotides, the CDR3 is TGTGCCAGCAGCCCCCTCGAGCCCGAAGCTTTCTTT.

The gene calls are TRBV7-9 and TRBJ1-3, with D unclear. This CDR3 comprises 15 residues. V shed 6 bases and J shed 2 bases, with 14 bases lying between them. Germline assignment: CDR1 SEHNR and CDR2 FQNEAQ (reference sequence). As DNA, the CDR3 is TGTGCCAGCAGGCTTCCAGGAGGCACTGGAAACACCATATATTTT. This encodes CASRLPGGTGNTIYF.

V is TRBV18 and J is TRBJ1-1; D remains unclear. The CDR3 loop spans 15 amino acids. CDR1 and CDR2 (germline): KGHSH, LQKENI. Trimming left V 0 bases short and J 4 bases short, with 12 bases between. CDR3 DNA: TGTGCCAGCTCACCACCACGGACCCGGGGCACTGAAGCTTTCTTT. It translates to CASSPPRTRGTEAFF.

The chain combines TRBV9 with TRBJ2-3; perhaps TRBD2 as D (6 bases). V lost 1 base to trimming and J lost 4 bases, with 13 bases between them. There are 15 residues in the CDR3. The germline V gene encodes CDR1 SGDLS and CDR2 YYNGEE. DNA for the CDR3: TGTGCCAGCAGCGTATACGGGGGTAGGCCAGATACGCAGTATTTT. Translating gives CASSVYGGRPDTQYF.

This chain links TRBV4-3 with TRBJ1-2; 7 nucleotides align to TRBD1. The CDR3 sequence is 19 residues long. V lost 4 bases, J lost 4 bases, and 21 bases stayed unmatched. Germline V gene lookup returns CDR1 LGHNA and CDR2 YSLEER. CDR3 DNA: TGCGCCAGCAGCCTCGACTTGACAGGGAAGGGAGCCACCGTCTATGGCTACACCTTC. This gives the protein CASSLDLTGKGATVYGYTF.

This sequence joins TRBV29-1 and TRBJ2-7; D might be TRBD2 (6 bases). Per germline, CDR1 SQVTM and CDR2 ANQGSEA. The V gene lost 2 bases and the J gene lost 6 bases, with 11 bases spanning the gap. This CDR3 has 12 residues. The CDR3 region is CSVELGGFEQYF. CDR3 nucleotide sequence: TGCAGCGTTGAACTTGGGGGGTTCGAGCAGTACTTC.

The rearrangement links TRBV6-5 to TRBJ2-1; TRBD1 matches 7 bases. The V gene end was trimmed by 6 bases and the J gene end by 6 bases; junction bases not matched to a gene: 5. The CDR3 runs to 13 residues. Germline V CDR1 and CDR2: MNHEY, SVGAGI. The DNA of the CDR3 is TGTGCCAGCAGCTCGACAGGGACCAATGAGCAGTTCTTC. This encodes CASSSTGTNEQFF.